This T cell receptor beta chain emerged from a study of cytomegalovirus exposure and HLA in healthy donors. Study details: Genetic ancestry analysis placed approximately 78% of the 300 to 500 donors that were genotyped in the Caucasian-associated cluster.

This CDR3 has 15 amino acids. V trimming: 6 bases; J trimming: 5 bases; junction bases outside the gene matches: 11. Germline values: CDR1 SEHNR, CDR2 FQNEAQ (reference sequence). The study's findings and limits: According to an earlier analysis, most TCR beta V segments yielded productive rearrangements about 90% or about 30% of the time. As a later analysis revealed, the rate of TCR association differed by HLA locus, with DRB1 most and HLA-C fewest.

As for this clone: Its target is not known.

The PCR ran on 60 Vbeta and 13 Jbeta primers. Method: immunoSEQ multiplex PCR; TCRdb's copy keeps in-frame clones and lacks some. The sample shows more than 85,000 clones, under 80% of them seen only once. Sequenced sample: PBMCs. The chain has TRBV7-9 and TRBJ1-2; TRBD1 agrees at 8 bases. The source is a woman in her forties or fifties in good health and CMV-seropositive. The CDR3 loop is CASSFEKTGVYGYTF. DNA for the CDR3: TGTGCCAGCAGTTTTGAAAAGACAGGGGTTTATGGCTACACCTTC.